The T cell receptor beta chain described here comes from a study of T-cell reconstitution after alpha-beta-depleted transplantation in children. Study observations and caveats: Surviving recipient T cells and intrathymic progenitors accounted for some patients' high TCRbeta diversity at day 60. About two months after transplant, alpha-beta T cells reportedly came from several hundred expanded graft clones. A year post-transplant, T-cell counts and diversity derived mostly from newly produced T cells.

The TCRbeta library was prepared with unique molecular identifiers. From the PCR reads, TCRdb called clonotypes with MiXCR, one entry per CDR3 protein. The data show around 600,000 distinct CDR3 sequences, about 23% seen once. The length of the CDR3 is 12 residues. The germline gives CDR1 LGHDT, CDR2 YNNKEL (reference sequence). The V and J ends lost 3 bases and 2 bases respectively, with 5 bases between them. This clonotype was detected many times. Its target is not known. This chain links TRBV3-1 with TRBJ2-7; D not resolved. Sequences were derived from PBMCs, mostly from graft donor cells, sampled 360 days after TCRalphabeta/CD19-depleted stem cell transplant. This TCR was recovered from a boy younger than two who had a stem cell transplant for acute myeloid leukemia, so the T cells may come from the graft donor. The CDR3 spells CASSHGTYEQYF. CDR3 nucleotides: TGTGCCAGCAGCCACGGTACCTACGAGCAGTACTTC.